Shown below are 24 T cell receptor beta chains from a single sample sequenced in a study of vaccination and CD4 T cells after COVID-19. Their target antigens are unknown. Regarding treatment: roughly 10-day PBMC culture with coronavirus spike peptide pools or control peptides (ViraFEST assay). Investigators obtained the unexposed donor's CD4+ T cells before the COVID-19 pandemic (2011-2018). CD4+ T cells that had been cultured provided DNA sequenced with the Oncomine TCR Beta short-read assay. MiXCR was run by TCRdb on the PCR reads, yielding one entry per CDR3 protein. Counted here are 2,000 to 3,000 distinct CDR3 sequences, around 24% occurring once; the ten biggest clones make up 55% to 70%. Sequenced: CD4+ T cells from blood, cultured in vitro. The receptors shown here come from a human donor in good health.

V is TRBV18 and J is TRBJ2-7; 9 positions match TRBD1. CDR1 is KGHSH, CDR2 LQKENI, per germline. With 3 bases clipped from V and 7 bases from J, the junction kept 10 bases outside the gene matches. This CDR3 contains 15 residues. DNA for the CDR3: TGTGCCAGCTCACCTATGGGGACAGGGTCCGTGGAGCAGTACTTC. Its translation is CASSPMGTGSVEQYF.

The chain carries TRBV19 and TRBJ1-1; a weak D match, TRBD1 (6 bases). The germline V gene has CDR1 LNHDA and CDR2 SQIVND (reference sequence). The CDR3 length is 14 residues. V was shortened by 6 bases and J by 8 bases, with 19 bases between the two germline ends. The CDR3 reads CASSPQGGREEAFF. In DNA, the CDR3 is TGTGCCAGTAGCCCCCAAGGGGGGCGGGAGGAAGCTTTCTTT.

This chain links TRBV21-1 with TRBJ2-7; TRBD2, as called in the table, went unchecked against the DNA. TRBV21-1 is flagged as a pseudogene. There are 17 residues in the CDR3. For the CDR3, the DNA is TGTGCCAGCAGCAAAGTAGGGCTAGCGAGACACACCTACGAGCAGTACTTC. Its translation is CASSKVGLARHTYEQYF.

V gene TRBV7-3 combines with J gene TRBJ2-1; perhaps TRBD2 as D (6 bases). Germline lookup yields CDR1 SGHTA and CDR2 FQGTGA. This CDR3 has 15 amino acids. Trimming pared 4 bases from V and 3 bases from J, leaving 13 bases between. The CDR3 is CASSYGGNLYNEQFF. The CDR3 coding sequence is TGTGCCAGCAGCTACGGCGGGAACCTCTACAATGAGCAGTTCTTC.

The gene calls are TRBV28 and TRBJ2-2; TRBD1 matches at 7 bases. Trimming removed 1 base from V and 6 bases from J; junction bases left unmatched: 14. Germline CDR1 and CDR2: MDHEN and SYDVKM. This CDR3 spans 18 amino acids. Written as DNA, the CDR3 is TGTGCCAGCAGTTTATTACTAGGGGGCATTCGGGGCCCCGGGGAGCTGTTTTTT. It codes for CASSLLLGGIRGPGELFF.

V gene TRBV29-1 combines with J gene TRBJ2-7, with D tentatively TRBD1 or TRBD2 (7 bases each). Trimming removed 7 bases at V and 3 bases at J, with 13 bases between. Germline loops: CDR1 SQVTM, CDR2 ANQGSEA. The CDR3 contains 12 residues. The CDR3 loop reads CSADREGYEQYF. CDR3 sequence (DNA): TGCAGCGCCGACAGGGAGGGCTACGAGCAGTACTTC.

The V and J genes are TRBV5-1 and TRBJ1-1; 7 bases fit TRBD1. With 0 bases clipped from V and 7 bases from J, the junction kept 3 bases outside the gene matches. From germline, CDR1 is SGHRS and CDR2 YFSETQ. The CDR3 covers 13 residues. CDR3 in DNA: TGCGCCAGCAGCTTGGCCGGACAGGTTGAAGCTTTCTTT. Amino acid sequence: CASSLAGQVEAFF.

V usage is TRBV7-2 and J usage is TRBJ1-6; tentative D call: TRBD1 (5 bases). Trimming pared 1 base from V and 9 bases from J, leaving 16 bases between. The CDR3 sequence is 16 residues long. Looked up from germline, CDR1 is SGHTA and CDR2 is FQGNSA. The CDR3 DNA follows: TGTGCCAGCAGCTTAGTTGGGGGGGTCGATGGTTCACCCCTCCACTTT. It specifies CASSLVGGVDGSPLHF.

This CDR3 is CASSQVMGAEQYF. In DNA, the CDR3 is TGTGCCAGCAGCCAAGTGATGGGGGCCGAGCAGTACTTC. The V and J genes are TRBV14 and TRBJ2-7, with TRBD1 as a possible D gene (6 bases). V lost 1 base and J 6 bases, leaving 10 bases between the germline ends. The CDR3 loop spans 13 amino acids. Germline CDR1 is SGHDN and CDR2 is FVKESK.

The chain is built from TRBV6-1 and TRBJ2-7; 12 nucleotides line up with TRBD2. The CDR3 consists of 15 residues. Germline-derived CDR1 and CDR2 are MNHNS and SASEGT. V lost 6 bases to trimming and J lost 4 bases; unmatched junction nucleotides: 7. The CDR3, as DNA: TGTGCCAGCAGGGCGGGACTAGCGGGTCTTTACGAGCAGTACTTC. The encoded protein is CASRAGLAGLYEQYF.

This clonotype was detected a few times. J is TRBJ1-5 and V is TRBV7-9; TRBD1 agrees at 7 bases. V shed 1 base, J shed 0 bases, and the junction held 6 bases outside the gene matches. The CDR3 covers 17 residues. Germline V CDR1 and CDR2: SEHNR, FQNEAQ (reference sequence). CDR3 amino acids: CASSLDRGIYSNQPQHF. The CDR3 DNA reads TGTGCCAGCAGCTTAGACAGGGGAATATATAGCAATCAGCCCCAGCATTTT.

The rearrangement links TRBV29-1 to TRBJ1-4; D remains ambiguous. Trimming stripped 7 bases from V and 8 bases from J, with 17 bases between. The CDR3 covers 13 residues. Germline V lookup: CDR1 SQVTM, CDR2 ANQGSEA. CDR3 coding DNA: TGCAGCGGGGGAGCGGACTCGGGGGAAAAACTGTTTTTT. Amino acids: CSGGADSGEKLFF.

The chain has TRBV6-5 and TRBJ1-1; 9 nucleotides line up with TRBD1. This CDR3 has 15 amino acids. Trimming took 4 bases from V and 0 from J; bases not matched to a gene: 3. The germline V gene encodes CDR1 MNHEY and CDR2 SVGAGI. The DNA for the CDR3 is TGTGCCAGCAGTTCAGGGACAGGGATGAACACTGAAGCTTTCTTT. It is translated as CASSSGTGMNTEAFF.

V gene TRBV7-2 combines with J gene TRBJ2-7; 7 bases line up with TRBD1. CDR1 is SGHTA, CDR2 FQGNSA, per germline. The CDR3 contains 14 residues. The J segment lost 0 bases and the V segment lost 5 bases, leaving 4 bases of the junction unmatched. The CDR3 nucleotides read TGTGCCAGCAGCCAGGACAGGTTCTCCTACGAGCAGTACTTC. Its translation is CASSQDRFSYEQYF.

This clonotype was seen more than once but under ten times. In nucleotides, the CDR3 is TGTGCCAGTAGTATCACAGCAAGGGTAGCGGCCTACAATGAGCAGTTCTTC. This sequence encodes CASSITARVAAYNEQFF. The chain employs TRBV19 and TRBJ2-1; maybe TRBD2 (6 bases). The ends were cut back, 3 bases at V and 2 bases at J, with 17 bases in the middle. The CDR3 contains 17 residues. Germline V CDR1 and CDR2: LNHDA, SQIVND (reference sequence).

This chain links TRBV24-1 with TRBJ2-1; D uncertain. This CDR3 is built from 15 residues. V lost 4 bases and J lost 5, with 14 bases in between. CDR1 KGHDR and CDR2 SFDVKD come from the germline V gene. The CDR3 protein is CATSDSGGGNNEQFF. For the CDR3, the DNA is TGTGCCACCAGTGACTCCGGCGGCGGCAACAATGAGCAGTTCTTC.

The V and J genes are TRBV5-1 and TRBJ2-1; 9 positions agree with TRBD1. Germline lookup yields CDR1 SGHRS and CDR2 YFSETQ. Germline trimming cut 3 bases from V and 9 bases from J; bases unmatched to any gene: 10. The CDR3 runs to 15 residues. In nucleotides, the CDR3 is TGCGCCAGCAGCTCACCGGGACAGGGTATGGGTGAGCAGTTCTTC. The encoded protein is CASSSPGQGMGEQFF. The variable domain in full, with the rest retrieved from reference TRBV5-1 and TRBJ2-1, is KAGVTQTPRYLIKTRGQQVTLSCSPISGHRSVSWYQQTPGQGLQFLFEYFSETQRNKGNFPGRFSGRQFSNSRSEMNVSTLELGDSALYLCASSSPGQGMGEQFFGPGTRLTVL.

The genes are TRBV20-1 and TRBJ1-5; 10 bases agree with TRBD1. The germline V gene has CDR1 DFQATT and CDR2 SNEGSKA (reference sequence). The CDR3 is 13 residues long. The V segment lost 7 bases and the J segment 6 bases; nucleotides outside the gene matches: 6. The CDR3: CSVPGQGTQPQHF. The CDR3 bases are TGCAGTGTCCCGGGACAGGGGACTCAGCCCCAGCATTTT.

The V and J genes are TRBV19 and TRBJ1-3, with D possibly matching TRBD1 (6 bases). Germline-derived CDR1 and CDR2 are LNHDA and SQIVND (reference sequence). This CDR3 is built from 17 residues. Trimming took 3 bases from V and 0 from J, leaving 15 bases between them. The CDR3 nucleotides read TGTGCCAGTAGTATGGAGACAGGATCGAGCTCTGGAAACACCATATATTTT. Encoded protein: CASSMETGSSSGNTIYF.

In this sample, this clonotype turned up a few times. The V gene is TRBV7-2, the J gene TRBJ1-1; D might be TRBD1 (5 bases). Germline V gene data show CDR1 as SGHTA and CDR2 as FQGNSA. There are 13 residues in the CDR3. Trimming stripped 4 bases from V and 7 bases from J, with 13 bases between. The CDR3 loop reads CASSSQGEFEAFF. The CDR3 DNA sequence: TGTGCCAGCAGCTCCCAAGGGGAGTTTGAAGCTTTCTTT.

V gene TRBV2 combines with J gene TRBJ1-1; D is perhaps TRBD1 (5 bases). CDR3 length equals 13 residues. The germline V gene encodes CDR1 SNHLY and CDR2 FYNNEI. V lost 7 bases and J 1 base, leaving 10 bases between the germline ends. The CDR3 reads CASTQGTNTEAFF. CDR3 coding DNA: TGTGCCAGCACCCAAGGGACGAACACTGAAGCTTTCTTT. Together with reference TRBV2 and TRBJ1-1, the CDR3 gives the full variable domain: EPEVTQTPSHQVTQMGQEVILRCVPISNHLYFYWYRQILGQKVEFLVSFYNNEISEKSEIFDDQFSVERPDGSNFTLKIRSTKLEDSAMYFCASTQGTNTEAFFGQGTRLTVV.

This clonotype was picked up a small number of times. The chain recombines TRBV6-1 with TRBJ1-2; 9 bases fit TRBD1. Germline V CDR1 and CDR2: MNHNS, SASEGT. The ends lost 2 bases at V and 4 bases at J; junction bases unmatched: 23. The CDR3 spans 21 residues. The CDR3 here is CASSESGRGQGGIFRTYGYTF. DNA for the CDR3: TGTGCCAGCAGTGAAAGCGGGAGGGGACAGGGAGGAATCTTTAGGACCTATGGCTACACCTTC.

The rearrangement joins TRBV6-1 to TRBJ2-2; a possible D gene is TRBD2 (5 bases). CDR1 and CDR2 from the germline V gene are MNHNS and SASEGT. The length of the CDR3 is 15 residues. V shed 4 bases and J shed 3 bases, with 12 bases lying between them. This CDR3 reads CASSVRRADTGELFF. For the CDR3, the DNA is TGTGCCAGCAGTGTACGACGAGCGGACACCGGGGAGCTGTTTTTT.

The genes are TRBV24-1 and TRBJ2-2, with 10 bases matching TRBD1. The CDR3 runs to 17 residues. Germline V CDR1 and CDR2: KGHDR, SFDVKD. Trimming cost V 4 bases and J 3 bases; bases outside gene matches: 7. In DNA, the CDR3 is TGTGCCACCAGTGACCCGAGGACAGGGGGGGACACCGGGGAGCTGTTTTTT. Its translation: CATSDPRTGGDTGELFF.